These 14 T cell receptor beta chains were sequenced from one sample in a study of T cell repertoires in cytomegalovirus infection. TCRdb recomputed calls from the reads with MiXCR, one row per CDR3 protein. The sample records around 260,000 distinct CDR3 sequences, approximately 9.2% being singletons. The sample was PBMCs. The receptors stem from a human donor in good health (CMV status not recorded). Some clones in this sample may be carry-over from other donors' samples.

This clonotype has ten or more counts. This chain connects TRBV7-2 to TRBJ1-1; D might be TRBD1 (5 bases). V was shortened by 1 base and J by 5 bases, with 14 bases between the two germline ends. Per the germline V gene, CDR1 is SGHTA and CDR2 is FQGNSA. CDR3 length: 15 amino acids. DNA of the CDR3: TGTGCCAGCAGCTTAGGGGGCGGGGGTGGGACTGAAGCTTTCTTT. Protein sequence: CASSLGGGGGTEAFF. The variable domain in full, with the rest retrieved from reference TRBV7-2 and TRBJ1-1, is GAGVSQSPSNKVTEKGKDVELRCDPISGHTALYWYRQSLGQGLEFLIYFQGNSAPDKSGLPSDRFSAERTGGSVSTLTIQRTQQEDSAVYLCASSLGGGGGTEAFFGQGTRLTVV.

V usage is TRBV7-9 and J usage is TRBJ1-1, with D hard to call. This CDR3 is built from 15 residues. CDR1 and CDR2 from the germline V gene are SEHNR and FQNEAQ (reference sequence). Trimming cost V 5 bases and J 11 bases, with 24 bases left between them. CDR3 sequence (DNA): TGTGCCAGCAGCCCCGAGTCAGAATCAGAGGCAGCGGCTTTCTTT. Its translation: CASSPESESEAAAFF. Supplemented by reference TRBV7-9 and TRBJ1-1, the full variable domain reads DTGVSQNPRHKITKRGQNVTFRCDPISEHNRLYWYRQTLGQGPEFLTYFQNEAQLEKSRLLSDRFSAERPKGSFSTLEIQRTEQGDSAMYLCASSPESESEAAAFFGQGTRLTVV.

This clonotype has more than one count but fewer than ten. The chain employs TRBV28 and TRBJ1-2; 7 positions match TRBD1. Trimming at V came to 6 bases and at J to 7 bases, leaving 8 bases not matched to a gene. Germline CDR1 is MDHEN and CDR2 is SYDVKM. The CDR3 covers 13 residues. DNA of the CDR3: TGTGCCAGCAGGTCGACAGGGATCCTTGGCTACACCTTC. This translates into CASRSTGILGYTF.

This clonotype appeared many times. The rearrangement uses TRBV7-2 and TRBJ1-4, with no clear D. V gave up 4 bases and J gave up 4 bases, with 10 bases separating them. The CDR3 consists of 14 residues. CDR1 and CDR2 (germline): SGHTA, FQGNSA. Here the CDR3 DNA reads TGTGCCAGCAGCTCCATTACCTTTAATGAAAAACTGTTTTTT. Translated, it gives CASSSITFNEKLFF.

This clonotype was seen at least ten times. This chain connects TRBV7-2 to TRBJ2-7; TRBD2 matches 9 bases. The CDR3 sequence is 13 residues long. The J segment lost 10 bases and the V segment lost 3 bases, leaving 7 bases of the junction unmatched. In germline, CDR1 is SGHTA, CDR2 FQGNSA. CDR3 nucleotides: TGTGCCAGCAGCTTGGAAGCGACTAGCGGACAGTACTTC. Translating gives CASSLEATSGQYF.

This clonotype was observed many times. The V gene is TRBV20-1, the J gene TRBJ2-3, with 11 bases that match TRBD2. The CDR3 consists of 15 residues. Germline values: CDR1 DFQATT, CDR2 SNEGSKA (reference sequence). The ends lost 2 bases at V and 6 bases at J; junction bases unmatched: 7. The CDR3 DNA follows: TGCAGTGCTAGACTCCCTAGCGGGGGGCGGGATACGCAGTATTTT. It encodes CSARLPSGGRDTQYF.

The V call is TRBV5-6, the J call TRBJ2-3, with 13 bases fitting TRBD2. Per the germline V gene, CDR1 is SGHDT and CDR2 is YYEEEE. The CDR3 runs 20 residues. Trimming removed 0 bases from V and 2 bases from J; junction bases left unmatched: 12. CDR3 residues: CASSLVGTSGASPFTDTQYF. Written as DNA, the CDR3 is TGTGCCAGCAGCTTGGTTGGGACTAGCGGGGCCAGTCCCTTCACAGATACGCAGTATTTT.

The chain employs TRBV5-1 and TRBJ2-7; D ambiguous. The V end was cut by 0 bases, the J end by 5 bases, with 3 bases between. CDR1 and CDR2 from the germline V gene are SGHRS and YFSETQ. The CDR3 extends over 11 amino acids. The CDR3 region is CASSLENEQYF. The CDR3, as DNA: TGCGCCAGCAGCTTGGAAAACGAGCAGTACTTC.

The chain links TRBV20-1 to TRBJ2-1; maybe TRBD2 (5 bases). V gave up 1 base and J gave up 9 bases, with 22 bases separating them. This CDR3 comprises 16 residues. Germline CDR1 is DFQATT and CDR2 is SNEGSKA (reference sequence). The CDR3 protein is CSARGPLGRVGSEQFF. Here the CDR3 DNA reads TGCAGTGCTAGAGGACCCCTAGGGCGGGTGGGATCTGAGCAGTTCTTC.

This clonotype was picked up a small number of times. The chain is built from TRBV29-1 and TRBJ1-5, with TRBD1 matching 9 bases. The CDR3 sequence is 13 residues long. The ends lost 6 bases at V and 7 bases at J; junction bases unmatched: 7. Germline V gene data show CDR1 as SQVTM and CDR2 as ANQGSEA. CDR3 amino acids: CSVGQGIEQPQHF. In nucleotides, the CDR3 is TGCAGCGTCGGACAGGGGATTGAGCAGCCCCAGCATTTT.

This clonotype has a count of ten or more. The gene calls are TRBV7-2 and TRBJ2-5; D unresolved. The germline CDR1 and CDR2 sequences are SGHTA and FQGNSA. The CDR3 is made up of 12 amino acids. The ends were cut back, 5 bases at V and 1 base at J, with 5 bases in the middle. CDR3 nucleotide sequence: TGTGCCAGCAGCCGGAGCCAAGAGACCCAGTACTTC. Its translation: CASSRSQETQYF.

This clonotype was seen at least ten times. The V gene is TRBV7-2, the J gene TRBJ1-5; 8 bases agree with TRBD1. The germline V gene encodes CDR1 SGHTA and CDR2 FQGNSA. This CDR3 has 15 residues. The V gene end was trimmed by 5 bases and the J gene end by 2 bases; junction bases not matched to a gene: 5. The CDR3 here is CASSRDRGGNQPQHF. The CDR3 nucleotides are TGTGCCAGCAGCCGTGACAGGGGCGGCAATCAGCCCCAGCATTTT. The whole variable domain, filled in from reference TRBV7-2 and TRBJ1-5, reads GAGVSQSPSNKVTEKGKDVELRCDPISGHTALYWYRQSLGQGLEFLIYFQGNSAPDKSGLPSDRFSAERTGGSVSTLTIQRTQQEDSAVYLCASSRDRGGNQPQHFGDGTRLSIL.

This clonotype has just a few counts. The V call is TRBV4-1, the J call TRBJ1-4; TRBD1 agrees at 8 bases. From germline, CDR1 is MGHRA and CDR2 YSYEKL. This CDR3 contains 18 residues. Germline trimming cut 0 bases from V and 7 bases from J; bases unmatched to any gene: 13. Here the CDR3 DNA reads TGCGCCAGCAGCCAAGATAGAGGGCAGGGGGCTCGGGGTGAAAAACTGTTTTTT. It codes for CASSQDRGQGARGEKLFF.

J is TRBJ2-1 and V is TRBV7-4, with 9 positions matching TRBD1. Germline V lookup: CDR1 SGHVT, CDR2 SQSDAQ. V was clipped by 4 bases and J by 9 bases; unmatched bases: 10. There are 15 residues in the CDR3. The CDR3 sequence: CASSSQQGARGEQFF. In DNA form, the CDR3 reads TGTGCCAGCAGCTCCCAACAGGGGGCAAGGGGTGAGCAGTTCTTC.